The 23 T cell receptor beta chains below were found in one sample sequenced in a study of blood T cell repertoires in COVID-19. TCRdb keeps only in-frame clones here, not all; method: immunoSEQ multiplex PCR. The sample lists about 50,000 clones; 83% were seen once. The sequenced sample consisted of peripheral blood. The receptor source for this set is a man aged 35-49 years with acute or convalescent COVID-19.

The CDR3 sequence is CASSLVLAATNEQFF. CDR3 sequence (DNA): TGCGCCAGCAGCTTGGTACTAGCGGCCACCAATGAGCAGTTCTTC. The chain uses TRBV5-1 and TRBJ2-1; 8 nucleotides align to TRBD2. J lost 6 bases, V lost 0 bases, and 5 bases had no gene match. The CDR3 contains 15 residues. Germline values: CDR1 SGHRS, CDR2 YFSETQ.

The chain has TRBV5-1 and TRBJ2-1; 12 bases line up with TRBD1. Germline V gene lookup returns CDR1 SGHRS and CDR2 YFSETQ. CDR3 length: 17 amino acids. V was pared by 1 base and J by 7 bases, with 9 bases of the junction left unmatched. The CDR3 DNA is TGCGCCAGCAGCTTGCTTCCGGGACAGGGGGCGGTGAATGAGCAGTTCTTC. It encodes CASSLLPGQGAVNEQFF. The whole variable domain, filled in from reference TRBV5-1 and TRBJ2-1, reads KAGVTQTPRYLIKTRGQQVTLSCSPISGHRSVSWYQQTPGQGLQFLFEYFSETQRNKGNFPGRFSGRQFSNSRSEMNVSTLELGDSALYLCASSLLPGQGAVNEQFFGPGTRLTVL.

CDR3 region: CASSSGTPGAAFF. Here the CDR3 DNA reads TGTGCCAGCAGCTCTGGTACCCCAGGGGCAGCTTTCTTT. The chain uses TRBV11-3 and TRBJ1-1, with a weak D call TRBD1 (6 bases). Trimming stripped 4 bases from V and 10 bases from J, with 16 bases between. In germline, CDR1 is SGHNT, CDR2 YENEEA. This CDR3 has 13 amino acids.

The rearrangement uses TRBV6-1 and TRBJ1-6, with D hard to call. Germline V gives CDR1 MNHNS, CDR2 SASEGT. The V end lost 4 bases, the J end lost 8 bases, and 18 bases lay between the germline ends. The CDR3 has 16 amino acids. The CDR3 coding sequence is TGTGCCAGCAGTGGGCCGGGAACGCAGCCCTATTCACCCCTCCACTTT. It codes for CASSGPGTQPYSPLHF.

This sequence joins TRBV28 and TRBJ1-2; 7 nucleotides agree with TRBD1. Germline V lookup: CDR1 MDHEN, CDR2 SYDVKM. The CDR3 is 13 amino acids. V was pared by 8 bases and J by 4 bases, with 7 bases of the junction left unmatched. The CDR3 loop reads CASASDRFYGYTF. The CDR3 DNA follows: TGTGCCAGCGCATCGGACAGGTTCTATGGCTACACCTTC.

The genes are TRBV3-1 (or the pseudogene TRBV3-2) and TRBJ2-5; D is perhaps TRBD1 (6 bases). This CDR3 spans 18 amino acids. Trimming left V 0 bases short and J 2 bases short, with 19 bases between. Germline CDR1 LGHDT, CDR2 YNNKEL (reference sequence). The CDR3 DNA is TGTGCCAGCAGCCAAGATCTTAGAGGGGGTTGGGGACAAGAGACCCAGTACTTC. Residues: CASSQDLRGGWGQETQYF.

The V call is TRBV3-1 (or the pseudogene TRBV3-2), the J call TRBJ2-1; the match to TRBD2 covers 8 bases. There are 14 residues in the CDR3. CDR1 is LGHDT, CDR2 YNNKEL, per germline (reference sequence). The V segment lost 8 bases and the J segment 4 bases; nucleotides outside the gene matches: 7. The CDR3 sequence is CASGSGSEYNEQFF. The CDR3 region has the DNA TGTGCCAGCGGAAGCGGGAGTGAATACAATGAGCAGTTCTTC.

The rearrangement joins TRBV6-1 to TRBJ1-1; D is ambiguous. V lost 1 base and J 0 bases, leaving 12 bases between the germline ends. Germline V lookup: CDR1 MNHNS, CDR2 SASEGT. This CDR3 contains 16 residues. The CDR3 is CASSEGSQIMNTEAFF. Here the CDR3 DNA reads TGTGCCAGCAGTGAAGGGTCACAGATTATGAACACTGAAGCTTTCTTT.

This chain links TRBV6-5 with TRBJ1-5, with 9 bases lining up with TRBD1. Germline V gene data show CDR1 as MNHEY and CDR2 as SVGAGI. V was clipped by 7 bases and J by 2 bases; unmatched bases: 6. This CDR3 has 15 amino acids. CDR3 DNA: TGTGCCAGCAATTGGGGACAGGGTGGCAATCAGCCCCAGCATTTT. Protein sequence: CASNWGQGGNQPQHF.

The CDR3 reads CASSLIRAYEQYF. DNA for the CDR3: TGTGCCAGCAGTTTAATCAGGGCCTACGAGCAGTACTTC. V gene TRBV12-3 or TRBV12-4 combines with J gene TRBJ2-7, with D tentatively TRBD1 (5 bases). There are 13 residues in the CDR3. V lost 2 bases and J 2 bases, leaving 7 bases between the germline ends.

The count of this clone is one. The junction and the germline gene differ at one end; a read error may be behind it. CDR3 DNA: TGTGCCGGCAGCAGGGAATCGGGGAACACTGAAGCTTTCTTT. It specifies CAGSRESGNTEAFF. The J gene is TRBJ1-1, the V gene TRBV2; D might be TRBD1 (5 bases). The CDR3 extends over 14 amino acids. Germline values: CDR1 SNHLY, CDR2 FYNNEI.

This chain uses TRBV10-3 with TRBJ2-1; 14 positions match TRBD2. The V segment lost 10 bases and the J segment 10 bases; nucleotides outside the gene matches: 3. The V gene's germline CDR1 is ENHRY and CDR2 SYGVKD. The CDR3 is made up of 12 amino acids. The CDR3 reads CANGLAGGEQFF. DNA of the CDR3: TGTGCCAATGGACTAGCGGGGGGCGAGCAGTTCTTC.

The gene calls are TRBV5-1 and TRBJ1-2; D remains ambiguous. V was pared by 1 base and J by 0 bases, with 10 bases between. The germline CDR1 and CDR2 sequences are SGHRS and YFSETQ. This CDR3 is built from 15 residues. The CDR3 DNA reads TGCGCCAGCAGCTTGAATACAGATACTAACTATGGCTACACCTTC. Protein product: CASSLNTDTNYGYTF.

The chain links TRBV9 to TRBJ2-3; 8 nucleotides agree with TRBD2. J gave up 7 bases and V 0 bases, and 7 bases lay outside the gene matches. Looked up from germline, CDR1 is SGDLS and CDR2 is YYNGEE. CDR3 length: 15 amino acids. The CDR3 is CASSVAASGLYTQYF. DNA for the CDR3: TGTGCCAGCAGCGTAGCGGCTAGCGGGCTATATACGCAGTATTTT.

This sequence joins TRBV14 and TRBJ2-3; D gene unclear. Germline V lookup: CDR1 SGHDN, CDR2 FVKESK. CDR3 length: 14 residues. V was clipped by 1 base and J by 2 bases, with 7 bases between them. CDR3 sequence reads: CASSQGQSTDTQYF. The CDR3 DNA reads as TGTGCCAGCAGCCAAGGGCAATCCACAGATACGCAGTATTTT.

The V gene is TRBV3-1 (or the pseudogene TRBV3-2), the J gene TRBJ2-1, with 9 bases identical to TRBD2. Germline-derived CDR1 and CDR2 are LGHDT and YNNKEL (reference sequence). V shed 5 bases, J shed 15 bases, and the junction held 5 bases outside the gene matches. CDR3 length equals 11 residues. The CDR3 DNA follows: TGTGCCAGCAGCAAAGGGACTAGCCCGTTCTTC. Encoded protein: CASSKGTSPFF.

V usage is TRBV3-1 (or the pseudogene TRBV3-2) and J usage is TRBJ1-2; D gene ambiguous. The CDR3 is made up of 15 amino acids. The germline V gene encodes CDR1 LGHDT and CDR2 YNNKEL (reference sequence). V lost 1 base to trimming and J lost 0 bases, with 9 bases between them. CDR3 amino acids: CASSQVATPNYGYTF. In DNA, the CDR3 is TGTGCCAGCAGCCAAGTGGCCACCCCTAACTATGGCTACACCTTC.

This chain connects TRBV7-2 to TRBJ1-2; possible D gene TRBD1, 6 bases. V lost 5 bases, J lost 6 bases, and 16 bases lay in between. This CDR3 contains 14 residues. CDR1 and CDR2 (germline): SGHTA, FQGNSA. CDR3 DNA sequence: TGTGCCAGCAGCCCAGCGAGGGGGGGGAATGGCTACACCTTC. It translates to CASSPARGGNGYTF.

This clone showed up just once. This chain connects TRBV27 to TRBJ1-4, with D maybe TRBD1 (6 bases). Trimming stripped 3 bases from V and 2 bases from J, with 13 bases between. CDR3 size: 16 residues. In germline, CDR1 is MNHEY, CDR2 SMNVEV (reference sequence). In nucleotides, the CDR3 is TGTGCCAGCAGTTTCGGGAACAGGGCCACTAATGAAAAACTGTTTTTT. Protein sequence: CASSFGNRATNEKLFF.

This chain links TRBV27 with TRBJ1-3, with D possibly being TRBD1 (5 bases). This CDR3 region has 14 residues. The ends were cut back, 5 bases at V and 4 bases at J, with 12 bases in the middle. Germline CDR1 is MNHEY and CDR2 is SMNVEV (reference sequence). The CDR3 loop reads CASSMGGSGNTIYF. DNA for the CDR3: TGTGCCAGCAGTATGGGGGGTTCAGGAAACACCATATATTTT.

The rearrangement uses TRBV19 and TRBJ2-3; D remains unclear. The V and J ends lost 1 base and 1 base respectively, with 9 bases between them. Germline V gene data show CDR1 as LNHDA and CDR2 as SQIVND (reference sequence). This CDR3 has 15 amino acids. The CDR3 region is CASSIARGRTDTQYF. The CDR3 DNA reads TGTGCCAGTAGTATAGCCAGAGGTCGCACAGATACGCAGTATTTT.

The V and J genes are TRBV6-5 and TRBJ1-1; D is ambiguous. V was trimmed by 6 bases and J by 6 bases, leaving 8 bases between them. Looked up from germline, CDR1 is MNHEY and CDR2 is SVGAGI. The CDR3 covers 11 residues. The CDR3: CASSVTPEAFF. The CDR3 region has the DNA TGTGCCAGCAGCGTGACACCTGAAGCTTTCTTT.

The V and J genes are TRBV6-1 and TRBJ2-5, with D possibly TRBD2 on 5 matching bases. The CDR3 totals 14 residues. Germline V lookup: CDR1 MNHNS, CDR2 SASEGT. With 3 bases removed from V and 1 base from J, the gap between germline ends came to 9 bases. The CDR3 loop is CASSEGVGQETQYF. As DNA, the CDR3 is TGTGCCAGCAGTGAGGGAGTAGGCCAAGAGACCCAGTACTTC.